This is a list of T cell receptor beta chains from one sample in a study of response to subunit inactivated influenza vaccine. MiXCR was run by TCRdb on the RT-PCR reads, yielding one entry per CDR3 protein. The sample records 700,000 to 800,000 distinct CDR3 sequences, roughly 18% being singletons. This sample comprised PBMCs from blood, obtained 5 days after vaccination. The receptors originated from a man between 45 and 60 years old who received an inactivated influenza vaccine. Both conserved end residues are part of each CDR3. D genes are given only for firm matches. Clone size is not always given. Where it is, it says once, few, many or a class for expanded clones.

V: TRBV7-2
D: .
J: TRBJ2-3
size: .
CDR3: CASSLSKDTDTQYF
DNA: TGTGCCAGCAGCTTATCCAAGGACACAGATACGCAGTATTTT

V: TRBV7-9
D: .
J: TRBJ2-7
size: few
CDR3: CASSPPEWRGYEQYF
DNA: TGTGCCAGCAGCCCCCCAGAGTGGCGGGGCTACGAGCAGTACTTC

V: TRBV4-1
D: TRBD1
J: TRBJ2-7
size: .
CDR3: CASSSRLRGPYEQYF
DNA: TGCGCCAGCAGCTCCCGACTGAGGGGGCCCTACGAGCAGTACTTC

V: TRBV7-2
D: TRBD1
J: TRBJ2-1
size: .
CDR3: CASSLRDREAEQFF
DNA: TGTGCCAGCAGCTTGCGGGACAGGGAGGCGGAGCAGTTCTTC

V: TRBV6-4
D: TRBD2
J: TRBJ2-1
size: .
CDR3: CAGGLASSYNEQFF
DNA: TGTGCCGGCGGACTAGCGAGCTCCTACAATGAGCAGTTCTTC

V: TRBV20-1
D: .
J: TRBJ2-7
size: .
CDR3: CSARDKRVYEQYF
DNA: TGCAGTGCTAGAGATAAGAGGGTCTACGAGCAGTACTTC

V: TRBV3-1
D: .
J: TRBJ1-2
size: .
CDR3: CASSQVLDYGYTF
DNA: TGTGCCAGCAGCCAAGTCTTGGACTATGGCTACACCTTC

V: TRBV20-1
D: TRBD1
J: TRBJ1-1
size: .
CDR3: CSAQQQGQDTEAFF
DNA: TGCAGTGCTCAGCAACAGGGACAGGACACTGAAGCTTTCTTT

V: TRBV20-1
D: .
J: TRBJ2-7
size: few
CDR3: CSARDAGRDSYEQYF
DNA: TGCAGTGCTAGAGATGCTGGGCGGGACTCCTACGAGCAGTACTTC

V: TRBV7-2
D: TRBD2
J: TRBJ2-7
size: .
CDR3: CASSLMAAGGPWVEQYF
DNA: TGTGCCAGCAGCTTAATGGCGGCGGGAGGGCCCTGGGTCGAGCAGTACTTC

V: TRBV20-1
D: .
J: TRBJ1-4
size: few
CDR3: CSARPGTTYNEKLFF
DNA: TGCAGTGCTAGACCCGGGACAACCTATAATGAAAAACTGTTTTTT

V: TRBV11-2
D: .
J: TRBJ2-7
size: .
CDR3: CASSSLRLFLEQYF
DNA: TGTGCCAGCAGCTCCCTCAGATTGTTCCTCGAGCAGTACTTC

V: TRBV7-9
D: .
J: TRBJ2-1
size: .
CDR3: CASSLEVVGDNEQFF
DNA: TGTGCCAGCAGCTTAGAGGTGGTGGGGGACAATGAGCAGTTCTTC

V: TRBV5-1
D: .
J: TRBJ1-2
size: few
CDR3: CASSLGGRHNYGYTF
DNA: TGCGCCAGCAGCTTGGGGGGGCGACATAACTATGGCTACACCTTC

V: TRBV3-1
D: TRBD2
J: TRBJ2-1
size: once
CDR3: CASSSKREAFVEQFF
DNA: TGTGCCAGCAGCTCCAAGCGGGAGGCCTTTGTAGAGCAGTTCTTC

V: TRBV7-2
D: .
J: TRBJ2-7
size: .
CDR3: CASSYGPVPGEQYF
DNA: TGTGCCAGCAGCTATGGACCCGTCCCCGGCGAGCAGTACTTC

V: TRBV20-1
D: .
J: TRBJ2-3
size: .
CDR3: CSVRVAPGDTQYF
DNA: TGCAGTGTCAGGGTAGCGCCCGGGGATACGCAGTATTTT

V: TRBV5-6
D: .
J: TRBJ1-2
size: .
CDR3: CASSFRRFEGPGSNYGYTF
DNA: TGTGCCAGCAGCTTTAGACGGTTCGAAGGGCCGGGATCGAACTATGGCTACACCTTC

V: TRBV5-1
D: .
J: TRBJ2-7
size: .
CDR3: CASSLIGRQYEQYF
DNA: TGCGCCAGCAGCTTGATTGGGCGGCAATACGAGCAGTACTTC

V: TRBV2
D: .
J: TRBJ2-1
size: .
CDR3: CASSVGLPQETQFF
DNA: TGTGCCAGCAGTGTTGGACTACCCCAAGAGACCCAGTTCTTC

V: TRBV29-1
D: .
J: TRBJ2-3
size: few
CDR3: CSGRDFTDTQYF
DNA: TGCAGCGGCCGGGACTTCACAGATACGCAGTATTTT

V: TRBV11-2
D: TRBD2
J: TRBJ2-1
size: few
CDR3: CASSPISGLAGASEQFF
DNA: TGTGCCAGCAGCCCGATTTCCGGACTAGCGGGAGCGAGTGAGCAGTTCTTC

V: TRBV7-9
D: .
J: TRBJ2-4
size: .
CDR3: CASSLEMGGAKNIQYF
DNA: TGTGCCAGCAGCTTAGAAATGGGTGGTGCCAAAAACATTCAGTACTTC

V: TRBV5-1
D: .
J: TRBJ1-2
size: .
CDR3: CASSLDNPGRDGYTF
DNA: TGCGCCAGCAGCTTGGACAATCCAGGGCGCGATGGCTACACCTTC

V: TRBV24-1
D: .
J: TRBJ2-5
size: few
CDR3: CATSGSGHQETQYF
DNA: TGTGCCACCAGTGGTAGCGGCCACCAAGAGACCCAGTACTTC

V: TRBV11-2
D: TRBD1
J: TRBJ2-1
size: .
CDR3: CASSEWTGHAEQFF
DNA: TGTGCCAGCAGCGAATGGACAGGGCATGCTGAGCAGTTCTTC

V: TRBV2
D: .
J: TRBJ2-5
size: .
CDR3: CASSWDKLETQYF
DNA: TGTGCCAGCAGCTGGGACAAATTAGAGACCCAGTACTTC

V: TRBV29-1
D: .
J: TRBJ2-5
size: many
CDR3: CSVLRPTPQETQYF
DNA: TGCAGCGTTTTGAGACCGACACCGCAAGAGACCCAGTACTTC

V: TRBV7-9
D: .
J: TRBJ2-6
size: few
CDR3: CASSAPRVTGANVLTF
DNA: TGTGCCAGCAGCGCCCCCAGGGTTACGGGGGCCAACGTCCTGACTTTC